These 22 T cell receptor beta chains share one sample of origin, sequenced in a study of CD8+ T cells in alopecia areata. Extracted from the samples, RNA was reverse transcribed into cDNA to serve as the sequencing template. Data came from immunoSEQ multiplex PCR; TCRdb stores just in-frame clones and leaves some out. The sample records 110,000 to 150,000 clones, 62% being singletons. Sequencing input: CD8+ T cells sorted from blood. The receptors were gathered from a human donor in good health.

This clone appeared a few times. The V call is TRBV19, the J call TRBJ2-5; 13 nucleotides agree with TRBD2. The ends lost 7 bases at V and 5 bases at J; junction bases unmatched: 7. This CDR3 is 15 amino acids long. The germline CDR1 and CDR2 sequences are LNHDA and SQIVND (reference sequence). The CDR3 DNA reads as TGTGCCAGTACCGAGACTAGCGGGAGGCGGGAGACCCAGTACTTC. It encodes CASTETSGRRETQYF.

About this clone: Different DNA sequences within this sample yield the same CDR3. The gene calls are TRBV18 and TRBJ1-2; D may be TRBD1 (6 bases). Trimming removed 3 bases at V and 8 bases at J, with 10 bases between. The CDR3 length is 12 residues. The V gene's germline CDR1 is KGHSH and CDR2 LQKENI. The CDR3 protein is CASSPGGDGYTF. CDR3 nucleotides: TGTGCCAGCTCACCGGGGGGCGACGGCTACACCTTC.

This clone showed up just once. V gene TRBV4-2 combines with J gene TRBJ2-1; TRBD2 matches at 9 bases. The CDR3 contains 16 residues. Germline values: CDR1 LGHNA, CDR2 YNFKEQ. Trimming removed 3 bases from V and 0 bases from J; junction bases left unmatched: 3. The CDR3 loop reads CASSHALAGSYNEQFF. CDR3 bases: TGTGCCAGCAGCCATGCACTAGCGGGCTCCTACAATGAGCAGTTCTTC.

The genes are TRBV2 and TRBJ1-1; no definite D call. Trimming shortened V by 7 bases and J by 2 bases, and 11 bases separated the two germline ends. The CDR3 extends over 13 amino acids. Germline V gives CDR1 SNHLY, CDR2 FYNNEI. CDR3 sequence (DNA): TGTGCCAGCATAGGAGGGAGAAACACTGAAGCTTTCTTT. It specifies CASIGGRNTEAFF. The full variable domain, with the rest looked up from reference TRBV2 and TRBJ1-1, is EPEVTQTPSHQVTQMGQEVILRCVPISNHLYFYWYRQILGQKVEFLVSFYNNEISEKSEIFDDQFSVERPDGSNFTLKIRSTKLEDSAMYFCASIGGRNTEAFFGQGTRLTVV.

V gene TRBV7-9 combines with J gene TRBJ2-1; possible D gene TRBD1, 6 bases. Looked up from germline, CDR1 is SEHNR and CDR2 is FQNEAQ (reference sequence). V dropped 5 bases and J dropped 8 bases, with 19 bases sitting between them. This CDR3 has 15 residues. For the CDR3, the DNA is TGTGCCAGCAGCCCGAGTGTGGACAGCGGCGATGAGCAGTTCTTC. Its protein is CASSPSVDSGDEQFF.

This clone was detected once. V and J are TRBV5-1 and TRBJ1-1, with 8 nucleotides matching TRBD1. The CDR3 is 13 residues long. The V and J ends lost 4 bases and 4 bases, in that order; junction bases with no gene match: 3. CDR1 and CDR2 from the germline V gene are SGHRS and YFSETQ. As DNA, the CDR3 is TGCGCCAGCAGCGGACAGGGATCCACTGAAGCTTTCTTT. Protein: CASSGQGSTEAFF.

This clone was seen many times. CDR3 sequence (DNA): TGCAGCGTTTATCCCGGTAGCAACAATGAGCAGTTCTTC. This sequence encodes CSVYPGSNNEQFF. The chain links TRBV29-1 to TRBJ2-1; D gene uncertain. CDR3 length: 13 amino acids. Germline CDR1 and CDR2: SQVTM and ANQGSEA. V was clipped by 5 bases and J by 5 bases, with 13 bases between them.

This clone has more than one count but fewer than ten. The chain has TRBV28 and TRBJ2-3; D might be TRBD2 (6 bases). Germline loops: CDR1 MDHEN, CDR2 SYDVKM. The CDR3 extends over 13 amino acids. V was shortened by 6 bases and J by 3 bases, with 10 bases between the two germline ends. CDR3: CASRPGLTDTQYF. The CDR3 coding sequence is TGTGCCAGCAGACCCGGACTAACAGATACGCAGTATTTT.

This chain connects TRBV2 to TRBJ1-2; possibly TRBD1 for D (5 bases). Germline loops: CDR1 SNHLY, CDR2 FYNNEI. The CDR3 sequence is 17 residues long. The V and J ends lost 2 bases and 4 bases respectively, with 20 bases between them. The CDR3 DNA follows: TGTGCCAGCAGTGAAATCCCCGCCGGGGGGAGCAGCTATGGCTACACCTTC. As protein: CASSEIPAGGSSYGYTF.

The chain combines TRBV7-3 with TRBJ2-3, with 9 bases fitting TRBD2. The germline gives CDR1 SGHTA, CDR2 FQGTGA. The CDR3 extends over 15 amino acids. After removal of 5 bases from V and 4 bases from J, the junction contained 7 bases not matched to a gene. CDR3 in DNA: TGTGCCAGCAGCCGTAGCGGGAGTCTTGCAGATACGCAGTATTTT. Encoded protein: CASSRSGSLADTQYF. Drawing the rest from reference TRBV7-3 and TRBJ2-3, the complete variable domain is GAGVSQTPSNKVTEKGKYVELRCDPISGHTALYWYRQSLGQGPEFLIYFQGTGAADDSGLPNDRFFAVRPEGSVSTLKIQRTERGDSAVYLCASSRSGSLADTQYFGPGTRLTVL.

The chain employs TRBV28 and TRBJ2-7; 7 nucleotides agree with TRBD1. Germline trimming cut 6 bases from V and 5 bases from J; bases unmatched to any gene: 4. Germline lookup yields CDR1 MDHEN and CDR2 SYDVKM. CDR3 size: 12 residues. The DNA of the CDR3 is TGTGCCAGCAGGAGACAGGGCCACGAGCAGTACTTC. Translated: CASRRQGHEQYF.

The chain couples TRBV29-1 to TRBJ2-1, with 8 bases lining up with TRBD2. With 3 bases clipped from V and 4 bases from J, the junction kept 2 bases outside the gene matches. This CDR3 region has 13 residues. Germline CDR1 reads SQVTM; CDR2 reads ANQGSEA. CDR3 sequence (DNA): TGCAGCGTTGACCTAGCGGGTTACAATGAGCAGTTCTTC. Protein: CSVDLAGYNEQFF.

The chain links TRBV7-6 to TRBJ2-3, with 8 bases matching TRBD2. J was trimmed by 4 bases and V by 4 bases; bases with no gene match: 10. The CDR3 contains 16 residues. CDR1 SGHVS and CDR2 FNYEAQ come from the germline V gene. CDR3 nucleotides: TGTGCCAGCAGCTCGGTGACTAGCGTGAGAGCAGATACGCAGTATTTT. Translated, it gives CASSSVTSVRADTQYF.

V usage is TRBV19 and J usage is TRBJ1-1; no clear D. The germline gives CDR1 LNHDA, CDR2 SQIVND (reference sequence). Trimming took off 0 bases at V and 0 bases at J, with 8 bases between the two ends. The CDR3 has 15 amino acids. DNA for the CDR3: TGTGCCAGTAGTATAGACCACACCTTGAACACTGAAGCTTTCTTT. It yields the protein CASSIDHTLNTEAFF. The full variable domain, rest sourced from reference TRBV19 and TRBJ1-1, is DGGITQSPKYLFRKEGQNVTLSCEQNLNHDAMYWYRQDPGQGLRLIYYSQIVNDFQKGDIAEGYSVSREKKESFPLTVTSAQKNPTAFYLCASSIDHTLNTEAFFGQGTRLTVV.

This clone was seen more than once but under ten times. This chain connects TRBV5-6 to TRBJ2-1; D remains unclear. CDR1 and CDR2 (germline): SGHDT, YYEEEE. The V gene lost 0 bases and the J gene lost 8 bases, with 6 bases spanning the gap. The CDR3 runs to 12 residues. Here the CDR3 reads CASSLVSDEQFF. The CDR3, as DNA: TGTGCCAGCAGCTTGGTAAGTGATGAGCAGTTCTTC.

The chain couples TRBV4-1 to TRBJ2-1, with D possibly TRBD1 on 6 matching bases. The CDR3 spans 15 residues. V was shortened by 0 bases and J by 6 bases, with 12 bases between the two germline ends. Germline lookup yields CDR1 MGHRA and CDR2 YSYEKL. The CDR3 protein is CASSQDSTGFNEQFF. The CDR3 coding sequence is TGCGCCAGCAGCCAAGATTCCACAGGGTTCAATGAGCAGTTCTTC.

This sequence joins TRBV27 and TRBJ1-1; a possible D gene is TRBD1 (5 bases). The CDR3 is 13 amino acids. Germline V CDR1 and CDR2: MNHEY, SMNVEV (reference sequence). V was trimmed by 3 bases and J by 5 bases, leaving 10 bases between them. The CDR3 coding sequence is TGTGCCAGCAGTTTTTCCACAGGAACTGAAGCTTTCTTT. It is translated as CASSFSTGTEAFF.

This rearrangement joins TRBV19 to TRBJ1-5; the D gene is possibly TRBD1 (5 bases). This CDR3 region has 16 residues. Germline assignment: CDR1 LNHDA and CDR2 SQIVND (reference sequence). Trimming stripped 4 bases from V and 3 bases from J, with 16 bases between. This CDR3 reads CASSTPGAQNNQPQHF. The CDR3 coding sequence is TGTGCCAGTAGTACCCCCGGGGCCCAGAACAATCAGCCCCAGCATTTT.

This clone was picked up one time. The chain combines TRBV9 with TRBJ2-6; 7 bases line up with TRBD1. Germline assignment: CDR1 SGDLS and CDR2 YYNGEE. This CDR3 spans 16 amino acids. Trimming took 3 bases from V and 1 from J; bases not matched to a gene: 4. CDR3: CASSAGQSSGANVLTF. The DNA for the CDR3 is TGTGCCAGCAGCGCGGGACAGTCTTCTGGGGCCAACGTCCTGACTTTC.

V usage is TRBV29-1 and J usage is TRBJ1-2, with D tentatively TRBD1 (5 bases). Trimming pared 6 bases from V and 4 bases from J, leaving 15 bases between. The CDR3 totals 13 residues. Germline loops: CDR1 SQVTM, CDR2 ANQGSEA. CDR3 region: CSVATGAGYGYTF. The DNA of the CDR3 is TGCAGCGTAGCCACTGGGGCCGGCTATGGCTACACCTTC.

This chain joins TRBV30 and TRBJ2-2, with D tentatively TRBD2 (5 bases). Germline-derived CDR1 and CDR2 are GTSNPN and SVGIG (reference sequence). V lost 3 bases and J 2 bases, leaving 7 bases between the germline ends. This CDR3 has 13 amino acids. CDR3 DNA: TGTGCCTGGAGGGACTTCAACACCGGGGAGCTGTTTTTT. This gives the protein CAWRDFNTGELFF.

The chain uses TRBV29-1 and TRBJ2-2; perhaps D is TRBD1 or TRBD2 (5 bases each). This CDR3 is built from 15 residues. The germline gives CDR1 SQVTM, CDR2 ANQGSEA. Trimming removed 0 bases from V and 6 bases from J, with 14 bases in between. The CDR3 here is CSVEDPDWDPGELFF. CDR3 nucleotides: TGCAGCGTTGAAGACCCGGACTGGGACCCCGGGGAGCTGTTTTTT.